The 30 T cell receptor beta chains listed next were all sequenced from one sample in a study of T cells expressing NK-cell markers. With the 5' RACE reads reprocessed, TCRdb shows one record per CDR3 protein and no DNA. Recorded here are a few hundred thousand distinct CDR3 sequences; the top ten clones represent approximately 1.4%. The sequencing sample was made of blood T cells: a sorted CD56 or NKG2C T cell subset, CD4+ or CD8+ T cells, or bulk PBMC T cells (not recorded which). These receptors were taken from a woman between 50 and 59 years old in good health.

V gene TRBV12-5 combines with J gene TRBJ2-3; TCRdb names TRBD1, which stays unverified in the absence of DNA. There are 16 residues in the CDR3. In germline, CDR1 is LGHNT, CDR2 FRNRAP. This CDR3 reads CASGPTTEGATDTQYF.

The chain uses TRBV16 and TRBJ1-1; TCRdb lists TRBD1, though no DNA is available to test this call. The CDR3 contains 16 residues. CDR1 is KGHSY and CDR2 is FQNENV in the germline V gene. The CDR3 here is CASSLPGAGRNTEAFF. Together with reference TRBV16 and TRBJ1-1, the CDR3 gives the full variable domain: GEEVAQTPKHLVRGEGQKAKLYCAPIKGHSYVFWYQQVLKNEFKFLISFQNENVFDETGMPKERFSAKCLPNSPCSLEIQATKLEDSAVYFCASSLPGAGRNTEAFFGQGTRLTVV.

The chain combines TRBV25-1 with TRBJ2-4; TCRdb calls TRBD2, which cannot be checked without DNA. The CDR3 covers 16 residues. Looked up from germline, CDR1 is MGHDK and CDR2 is SYGVNS. CDR3 loop: CASSESGLLAKNIQYF.

The chain is built from TRBV2 and TRBJ2-5. The germline V gene has CDR1 SNHLY and CDR2 FYNNEI. The CDR3 is made up of 14 amino acids. CDR3: CASITAGPQETQYF.

This sequence joins TRBV5-1 and TRBJ2-1; there is no DNA to check the TCRdb D call of TRBD1. Germline V CDR1 and CDR2: SGHRS, YFSETQ. CDR3 length equals 11 residues. CDR3 in amino acids: CASSGPFGQFF.

The J gene is TRBJ1-5, the V gene TRBV7-8; TCRdb outputs TRBD1, but without DNA this stays unchecked. CDR3 length equals 15 residues. Germline V gene lookup returns CDR1 SGHVS and CDR2 FQNEAQ. CDR3 residues: CASSNMGLGNQPQHF.

The rearrangement uses TRBV7-8 and TRBJ2-7; TCRdb's assignment of TRBD2 cannot be checked, as there is no DNA. Germline V gene lookup returns CDR1 SGHVS and CDR2 FQNEAQ. The CDR3 is 18 residues long. The chain's CDR3 is CASSQTSGALRATYEQYF.

V and J are TRBV6-5 and TRBJ2-5; TCRdb's D call of TRBD1 is untestable without DNA. The CDR3 runs to 13 residues. Germline assignment: CDR1 MNHEY and CDR2 SVGAGI. The chain's CDR3 is CASKTGGAETQYF.

This chain connects TRBV20-1 to TRBJ2-7; the D gene TCRdb calls, TRBD1, cannot be checked with no DNA. CDR1 and CDR2 (germline): DFQATT, SNEGSKA (reference sequence). The CDR3 contains 14 residues. This chain's CDR3 is CSARDIQPLGEQYF.

The chain is built from TRBV6-5 and TRBJ2-7; TCRdb's assignment of TRBD2 cannot be checked, as there is no DNA. The CDR3 is made up of 12 amino acids. Germline V CDR1 and CDR2: MNHEY, SVGAGI. CDR3 sequence: CASRSGEYEQYF.

The rearrangement uses TRBV3-1 and TRBJ2-7; TCRdb proposes TRBD2, but this gene call is untestable without DNA. Germline V gives CDR1 LGHDT, CDR2 YNNKEL (reference sequence). This CDR3 region has 15 residues. Here the CDR3 reads CASSQVAGGYNEQYF.

V gene TRBV20-1 combines with J gene TRBJ2-1; TCRdb indicates TRBD1, and absent DNA this call remains unverified. The CDR3 totals 12 residues. CDR1 and CDR2 from the germline V gene are DFQATT and SNEGSKA (reference sequence). CDR3: CSADRGNNEQFF.

The J gene is TRBJ2-3, the V gene TRBV12-3 or TRBV12-4; TCRdb indicates TRBD2, and absent DNA this call remains unverified. The CDR3 consists of 14 residues. CDR3 sequence: CASNRGIWTDTQYF.

The chain joins TRBV6-5 to TRBJ2-3. The V gene's germline CDR1 is MNHEY and CDR2 SVGAGI. CDR3 length: 14 amino acids. The CDR3 here is CASREFGNTDTQYF.

This sequence joins TRBV4-1 and TRBJ2-7; TCRdb picks TRBD2, but there is no DNA to check that call. CDR3 length: 14 residues. Looked up from germline, CDR1 is MGHRA and CDR2 is YSYEKL. The CDR3 sequence is CASSQVMASHEQYF.

The chain is built from TRBV10-3 and TRBJ2-3; as DNA is missing, the TRBD2 call by TCRdb cannot be tested. CDR3 size: 13 residues. Per the germline V gene, CDR1 is ENHRY and CDR2 is SYGVKD. Here the CDR3 reads CAIMTGVGDTQYF.

This sequence joins TRBV19 and TRBJ2-1; the TCRdb call, TRBD2, lacks DNA for checking. CDR1 LNHDA and CDR2 SQIVND come from the germline V gene (reference sequence). CDR3 size: 14 residues. The CDR3 spells CASMVETRGNEQFF.

The chain combines TRBV5-1 with TRBJ2-5; TCRdb names TRBD1, which stays unverified in the absence of DNA. Germline-derived CDR1 and CDR2 are SGHRS and YFSETQ. The CDR3 covers 16 residues. CDR3 residues: CASSLFGQGVGETQYF.

The J gene is TRBJ1-1, the V gene TRBV5-1. The CDR3 length is 15 residues. The V gene's germline CDR1 is SGHRS and CDR2 YFSETQ. This chain's CDR3 is CASSFDNRMNTEAFF.

The chain joins TRBV12-3 or TRBV12-4 to TRBJ2-3; the TCRdb call, TRBD2, lacks DNA for checking. The CDR3 runs to 13 residues. The CDR3 loop reads CAVRLAGADTQYF.

This chain uses TRBV7-6 with TRBJ2-1; with no DNA, the TCRdb D assignment of TRBD1 cannot be verified. There are 15 residues in the CDR3. The germline gives CDR1 SGHVS, CDR2 FNYEAQ. The CDR3 here is CASSLREDRVNEQFF.

V gene TRBV3-1 combines with J gene TRBJ2-2; TCRdb selects TRBD1, and the lack of DNA leaves this call unchecked. This CDR3 spans 16 amino acids. CDR1 LGHDT and CDR2 YNNKEL come from the germline V gene (reference sequence). The CDR3 sequence: CASRIGTAVNTGELFF.

The rearrangement links TRBV25-1 to TRBJ2-3; TCRdb outputs TRBD1, but without DNA this stays unchecked. This CDR3 spans 15 amino acids. CDR1 and CDR2 (germline): MGHDK, SYGVNS. The CDR3 is CASRADSRVADTQYF.

The rearrangement joins TRBV24-1 to TRBJ2-5; TCRdb's D gene call, TRBD1, goes unchecked for lack of DNA. The CDR3 contains 15 residues. Germline CDR1 reads KGHDR; CDR2 reads SFDVKD. Here the CDR3 reads CATSDKTGFQETQYF.

The CDR3 region is CASSANLLPPYNEQFF. The chain employs TRBV7-2 and TRBJ2-1. From germline, CDR1 is SGHTA and CDR2 FQGNSA. The CDR3 has 16 residues. Variable domain in full (rest from reference TRBV7-2 and TRBJ2-1): GAGVSQSPSNKVTEKGKDVELRCDPISGHTALYWYRQSLGQGLEFLIYFQGNSAPDKSGLPSDRFSAERTGGSVSTLTIQRTQQEDSAVYLCASSANLLPPYNEQFFGPGTRLTVL.

This chain connects TRBV9 to TRBJ2-7. This CDR3 contains 14 residues. Per germline, CDR1 SGDLS and CDR2 YYNGEE. The CDR3 sequence is CASSDTGRAYEQYF.

The rearrangement joins TRBV12-3 or TRBV12-4 to TRBJ2-1. The CDR3 is 13 residues long. The chain's CDR3 is CASSVAIRNEQFF.

The rearrangement links TRBV6-6 to TRBJ1-3; TCRdb selects TRBD1, and the lack of DNA leaves this call unchecked. This CDR3 contains 14 residues. Germline CDR1 reads MNHNY; CDR2 reads SVGAGI (reference sequence). The CDR3 protein is CASTPPGSGNTIYF.

The chain joins TRBV5-6 to TRBJ2-1; no DNA is available, so the TRBD1 call from TCRdb remains unchecked. This CDR3 has 14 residues. Germline V lookup: CDR1 SGHDT, CDR2 YYEEEE. CDR3 sequence: CAMRGWDHLNEQFF.

The V call is TRBV7-3, the J call TRBJ2-1; there is no DNA to check the TCRdb D call of TRBD2. Germline V lookup: CDR1 SGHTA, CDR2 FQGTGA. The CDR3 is made up of 13 amino acids. CDR3 sequence: CASSYRLAGEQFF.